Below are 19 T cell receptor beta chains sequenced from a single sample in a study of blood T cells in healthy people across ages. A second 7 to 11 cycle PCR used barcoded and J-beta primers. From the 5' RACE reads, TCRdb called clonotypes with MiXCR, one entry per CDR3 protein. The sample records over 750,000 distinct CDR3 sequences, 25% being singletons. These data were likewise used in another study, on T cells of mothers and their children.

The sequenced material came from blood. The receptors here all came from a boy aged 10-17 years in good health.

The V and J genes are TRBV2 and TRBJ1-2, with no clear D. Germline values: CDR1 SNHLY, CDR2 FYNNEI. Deletions cut 1 base from V and 2 bases from J, with 14 bases between. The CDR3 consists of 16 residues. CDR3 sequence reads: CASSEGMASGNYGYTF. As DNA, the CDR3 is TGTGCCAGCAGTGAAGGGATGGCCTCAGGAAACTATGGCTACACCTTC.

This chain uses TRBV12-3 or TRBV12-4 with TRBJ1-2; possibly TRBD1 for D (6 bases). The germline V and J ends were trimmed by 1 base and 5 bases, with 11 bases remaining between them. The CDR3 has 14 residues. The CDR3 spells CASSLGRGGYGYTF. In DNA form, the CDR3 reads TGTGCCAGCAGTTTAGGGAGGGGGGGATATGGCTACACCTTC.

The V and J genes are TRBV7-9 and TRBJ2-5; D is uncertain. Trimming took 1 base from V and 5 from J, leaving 11 bases between them. There are 14 residues in the CDR3. CDR1 and CDR2 from the germline V gene are SEHNR and FQNEAQ (reference sequence). CDR3: CASSLVFGVETQYF. The CDR3 nucleotides read TGTGCCAGCAGCTTAGTTTTCGGCGTGGAGACCCAGTACTTC. Combining the CDR3 with reference TRBV7-9 and TRBJ2-5 gives the whole variable domain DTGVSQNPRHKITKRGQNVTFRCDPISEHNRLYWYRQTLGQGPEFLTYFQNEAQLEKSRLLSDRFSAERPKGSFSTLEIQRTEQGDSAMYLCASSLVFGVETQYFGPGTRLLVL.

This clonotype turned up a few times. The V and J genes are TRBV5-1 and TRBJ2-7; 7 bases are shared with TRBD1. With 0 bases clipped from V and 2 bases from J, the junction kept 20 bases outside the gene matches. Germline CDR1 SGHRS, CDR2 YFSETQ. This CDR3 is built from 20 residues. In DNA, the CDR3 is TGCGCCAGCAGCTTGGCCTACCGCGATACCTCCGGGACAGCGCCCTACGAGCAGTACTTC. This encodes CASSLAYRDTSGTAPYEQYF.

The CDR3 nucleotides read TGTGCCAGCAGCTTAGGACCGGGGGGGCCCAATGAGCAGTTCTTC. Amino acids: CASSLGPGGPNEQFF. The chain combines TRBV7-2 with TRBJ2-1, with TRBD2 identical over 8 bases. Germline CDR1 SGHTA, CDR2 FQGNSA. The ends lost 1 base at V and 6 bases at J; junction bases unmatched: 5. This CDR3 comprises 15 residues.

This chain uses TRBV6-2 or TRBV6-3 with TRBJ2-7; possibly TRBD1 for D (6 bases). The germline V gene encodes CDR1 MNHEY and CDR2 SVGEGT. V was clipped by 4 bases and J by 0 bases, with 16 bases between them. The CDR3 sequence is 16 residues long. This chain's CDR3 is CASSFGITGISYEQYF. In DNA form, the CDR3 reads TGTGCCAGCAGTTTTGGGATAACAGGGATCTCCTACGAGCAGTACTTC.

This clonotype came up a few times. The chain employs TRBV5-1 and TRBJ1-1; D is perhaps TRBD1 (5 bases). Germline V gives CDR1 SGHRS, CDR2 YFSETQ. CDR3 length: 13 amino acids. V lost 2 bases to trimming and J lost 7 bases, with 12 bases between them. The CDR3 loop is CASSFGGPYEAFF. CDR3 bases: TGCGCCAGCAGCTTCGGGGGTCCCTATGAAGCTTTCTTT.

This clonotype was seen a few times. The genes are TRBV12-3 or TRBV12-4 and TRBJ2-5; TRBD2 matches 8 bases. V was pared by 3 bases and J by 1 base, with 7 bases of the junction left unmatched. This CDR3 is built from 16 residues. The DNA of the CDR3 is TGTGCCAGCAGTTTCTCGGCGGGGGGCCTCCAAGAGACCCAGTACTTC. This codes for CASSFSAGGLQETQYF.

The chain uses TRBV6-1 and TRBJ2-1; D may correspond to TRBD1 or TRBD2 (5 bases each). V dropped 3 bases and J dropped 7 bases, with 13 bases sitting between them. The germline V gene encodes CDR1 MNHNS and CDR2 SASEGT. The CDR3 extends over 14 amino acids. The CDR3 sequence is CASSDPTWGNEQFF. The CDR3 DNA is TGTGCCAGCAGTGACCCAACTTGGGGGAATGAGCAGTTCTTC.

The rearrangement joins TRBV9 to TRBJ2-3, with 7 bases identical to TRBD2. This CDR3 has 16 residues. Germline CDR1 SGDLS, CDR2 YYNGEE. V gave up 3 bases and J gave up 2 bases; unmatched junction bases: 9. The CDR3 sequence: CASSAWSGADTDTQYF. The CDR3 DNA follows: TGTGCCAGCAGCGCGTGGAGCGGGGCCGACACAGATACGCAGTATTTT.

The table lists this clonotype with a few counts. V is TRBV19 and J is TRBJ2-2, with 7 nucleotides matching TRBD1. This CDR3 spans 15 amino acids. In germline, CDR1 is LNHDA, CDR2 SQIVND (reference sequence). V was clipped by 4 bases and J by 5 bases; unmatched bases: 7. CDR3 in DNA: TGTGCCAGTAGTACCACAGGGGTGGGTACCGGGGAGCTGTTTTTT. This sequence encodes CASSTTGVGTGELFF.

Only a few counts were recorded for this clonotype. The chain joins TRBV4-2 to TRBJ2-2, with 8 bases matching TRBD2. Germline V gives CDR1 LGHNA, CDR2 YNFKEQ. The J segment lost 5 bases and the V segment lost 1 base, leaving 3 bases of the junction unmatched. CDR3 length: 15 amino acids. CDR3 sequence (DNA): TGTGCCAGCAGCCAAGTCCGCGGGGGGACCGGGGAGCTGTTTTTT. Its translation: CASSQVRGGTGELFF.

A few counts support this clonotype. V is TRBV7-3 and J is TRBJ2-1; D ambiguous. The CDR3 is 13 residues long. CDR1 is SGHTA, CDR2 FQGTGA, per germline. Trimming removed 5 bases from V and 4 bases from J, with 9 bases in between. This CDR3 is CASSVSTYNEQFF. CDR3 sequence (DNA): TGTGCCAGCAGCGTTTCTACTTACAATGAGCAGTTCTTC.

This clonotype was seen a few times. The genes are TRBV6-7 and TRBJ2-2; D unresolved. TRBV6-7 is an ORF; its function is uncertain. Between the trimmed V and J ends, which lost 4 bases and 6 bases, there was a span of 24 bases. This CDR3 has 18 amino acids. Here the CDR3 reads CASSSTAVLRPCPGELFF. The DNA for the CDR3 is TGTGCCAGCAGTTCCACCGCCGTATTGCGGCCGTGCCCCGGGGAGCTGTTTTTT.

This clonotype has a handful of counts. This chain connects TRBV20-1 to TRBJ2-1; TRBD1 agrees at 10 bases. Germline lookup yields CDR1 DFQATT and CDR2 SNEGSKA (reference sequence). J lost 3 bases, V lost 0 bases, and 11 bases had no gene match. The CDR3 contains 18 residues. In DNA, the CDR3 is TGCAGTGCTAGAGACTATGACATCCGGGACAGGGGCTACAATGAGCAGTTCTTC. This sequence encodes CSARDYDIRDRGYNEQFF.

This clonotype has only a few counts. This chain joins TRBV3-1 and TRBJ2-5, with D possibly TRBD1 on 5 matching bases. The CDR3 length is 15 residues. Germline CDR1 is LGHDT and CDR2 is YNNKEL (reference sequence). With 4 bases removed from V and 0 bases from J, the gap between germline ends came to 12 bases. CDR3 sequence (DNA): TGTGCCAGCAGCCGGTCAGGACAACACCAAGAGACCCAGTACTTC. This codes for CASSRSGQHQETQYF.

This clonotype was observed a handful of times. The chain couples TRBV27 to TRBJ2-5, with 10 positions matching TRBD2. The assigned J gene may be wrong: the sequence end matches TRBJ2-1 better. The germline V gene encodes CDR1 MNHEY and CDR2 SMNVEV (reference sequence). This CDR3 has 14 amino acids. For the CDR3, the DNA is TGTGCCAGCAGTTTGATAGCGGGAGGTAATGAGCAGTTCTTC. Translating gives CASSLIAGGNEQFF.

In this sample, this clonotype turned up a few times. The V and J genes are TRBV29-1 and TRBJ1-2; TRBD1 agrees at 7 bases. Germline V gene sequence: CDR1 SQVTM, CDR2 ANQGSEA. This CDR3 spans 17 amino acids. V dropped 5 bases and J dropped 3; count of bases not matched to a gene: 18. The CDR3, as DNA: TGCAGCGTTCTTCATCAGGGGGGAGATTCAACACACTATGGCTACACCTTC. Encoded protein: CSVLHQGGDSTHYGYTF.

The CDR3 DNA follows: TGCAGTGCTAGAGATTGGGGACAGGGGAATAATGAAAAACTGTTTTTT. As protein: CSARDWGQGNNEKLFF. The chain uses TRBV20-1 and TRBJ1-4; 10 positions match TRBD1. The V gene end was trimmed by 0 bases and the J gene end by 4 bases; junction bases not matched to a gene: 5. Germline CDR1 DFQATT, CDR2 SNEGSKA (reference sequence). CDR3 length: 16 amino acids.